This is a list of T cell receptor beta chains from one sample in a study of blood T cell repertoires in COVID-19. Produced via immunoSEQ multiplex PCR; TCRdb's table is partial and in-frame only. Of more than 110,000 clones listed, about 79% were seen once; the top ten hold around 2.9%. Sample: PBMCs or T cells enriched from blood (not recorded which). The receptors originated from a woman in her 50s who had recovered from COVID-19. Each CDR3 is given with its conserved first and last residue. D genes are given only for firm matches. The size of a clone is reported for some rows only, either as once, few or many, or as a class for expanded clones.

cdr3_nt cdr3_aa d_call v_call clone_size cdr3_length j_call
TGTGCCAGCAGCAAAGGGGGGGTTGGCACCGGGGAGCTGTTTTTT CASSKGGVGTGELFF . TRBV21-1 . 15 TRBJ2-2
TGTGCCAGCAGTTTCATACAATCTAATGAAAAACTGTTTTTT CASSFIQSNEKLFF . TRBV28 . 14 TRBJ1-4
TGTGCCAGCAGCCAGGGGAGCGGTTGGTCTGGAAACACCATATATTTT CASSQGSGWSGNTIYF . TRBV4-2 . 16 TRBJ1-3
TGCGCCACCCGGACAGACCCACGAGGCAATCAGCCCCAGCATTTT CATRTDPRGNQPQHF . TRBV5-1 once 15 TRBJ1-5
TGTGCCAGCAGCTCCAACCACGGAGGGACTAGCGGCTACAATGAGCAGTTCTTC CASSSNHGGTSGYNEQFF TRBD2 TRBV11-3 once 18 TRBJ2-1
TGTGCCAGCAGCTTATCCTCCCAAGAGACCCAGTACTTC CASSLSSQETQYF . TRBV5-4 . 13 TRBJ2-5
TGTGCCAGCAGCCCAGGGGAAAACTATGGCTACACCTTC CASSPGENYGYTF . TRBV7-2 . 13 TRBJ1-2
TGTGCCAGCACTTACCAAAGGCTTACAGGCTACGAGCAGTACTTC CASTYQRLTGYEQYF . TRBV2 medium-sized 15 TRBJ2-7
TGTGCCACCAGTGATGCCTGGACAGGGGCCGGGGAGCTGTTTTTT CATSDAWTGAGELFF TRBD1 TRBV24-1 . 15 TRBJ2-2
TGTGCCAGCAGTTTTAAAGCGGGAGGTTCCCTGGGGGAAGATACGCAGTATTTT CASSFKAGGSLGEDTQYF TRBD2 TRBV28 . 18 TRBJ2-3
TGCGCCAGCAGACGCACAGGGGGGCGTTCGACTAATGAAAAACTGTTTTTT CASRRTGGRSTNEKLFF TRBD1 TRBV5-1 . 17 TRBJ1-4
TGTGCCAGCAGCCGGGACTACCAAAACATTCAGTACTTC CASSRDYQNIQYF TRBD2 TRBV7-2 . 13 TRBJ2-4
TGTGCCAGCTCACCACGATGGACTAGCGGACGCACTAGCACAGATACGCAGTATTTT CASSPRWTSGRTSTDTQYF TRBD2 TRBV18 . 19 TRBJ2-3
TGTGCCAGCAGCCCCATCCATAGCAATCAGCCCCAGCATTTT CASSPIHSNQPQHF . TRBV5-5 few 14 TRBJ1-5
TGTGCCAGCGAGAAAGAGGGACAGAACAATTCACCCCTCCACTTT CASEKEGQNNSPLHF TRBD1 TRBV2 few 15 TRBJ1-6
TGTGCCAGCAGCTTACGACTAGCGGGGGGCCCTCTGACCTACAATGAGCAGTTCTTC CASSLRLAGGPLTYNEQFF TRBD2 TRBV7-8 few 19 TRBJ2-1
TGTGCCAGCAGCTCAAACCTGGGTCACAGGGGCGAGCCCCAGCATTTT CASSSNLGHRGEPQHF TRBD1 TRBV5-6 . 16 TRBJ1-5
TGCAGCGTCGACAGGGGGAACACTGAAGCTTTCTTT CSVDRGNTEAFF TRBD1 TRBV29-1 few 12 TRBJ1-1
TGTGCCAGCAGTGCCTTTTCTGGGGCTGCCGGGGCCAACGTCCTGACTTTC CASSAFSGAAGANVLTF . TRBV2 . 17 TRBJ2-6
TGTGCCAGCAGTGAAGGACAGGGGGCCTACGAGCAGTACTTC CASSEGQGAYEQYF TRBD1 TRBV2 . 14 TRBJ2-7
TGTGCTAGTGGTTTGGTAGGGGTTGGCAACACAGATACGCAGTATTTT CASGLVGVGNTDTQYF . TRBV12-5 . 16 TRBJ2-3
TGTGCCAGCAGCGTTGCGGGAGGGCCTTACGAGCAGTACTTC CASSVAGGPYEQYF TRBD2 TRBV27 few 14 TRBJ2-7
TGTGCCAGCACTCTTTGGGGCAGTAAGAACACTGAAGCTTTCTTT CASTLWGSKNTEAFF . TRBV28 . 15 TRBJ1-1
TGTGCCACCAGCGCCTGGACTGAGTACTATGGCTACACCTTC CATSAWTEYYGYTF . TRBV28 few 14 TRBJ1-2
TGTGCCAGCAGCCGGACCGCGGGGGCGAGCTCCTATAATTCACCCCTCCACTTT CASSRTAGASSYNSPLHF . TRBV7-9 few 18 TRBJ1-6
TGTGCCAGCAGCTTAGTTGGCGGGGAGGATTCACCCCTCCACTTT CASSLVGGEDSPLHF . TRBV7-2 . 15 TRBJ1-6
TGTGCCAGCAGCCGGGACACGAACTATGGCTACACCTTC CASSRDTNYGYTF . TRBV14 . 13 TRBJ1-2
TGCGCCAGCAGTCAATATAGCGGGAGGATCCACAATGAGCAGTTCTTC CASSQYSGRIHNEQFF TRBD2 TRBV23-1 . 16 TRBJ2-1
TGTGCCAGCAACCGGGAGTCGGAATACGAGCAGTACTTC CASNRESEYEQYF . TRBV2 . 13 TRBJ2-7
TGCGCCAGCAGCCAGCAGGAAGGTGACACCGGGGAGCTGTTTTTT CASSQQEGDTGELFF . TRBV4-1 few 15 TRBJ2-2
TGTGCCAGCAGCCCCGGGACTAGCAACATTCAGTACTTC CASSPGTSNIQYF TRBD2 TRBV7-2 many 13 TRBJ2-4
TGTGCCAGCAGTCGGAGGACTAATGAAAAACTGTTTTTT CASSRRTNEKLFF . TRBV2 few 13 TRBJ1-4
TGTGCCATCAGTAGTGACGCTGGACTAGCGGGGTACAATGAGCAGTTCTTC CAISSDAGLAGYNEQFF TRBD2 TRBV10-3 . 17 TRBJ2-1
TGTGCCAGCAGTTATTATGGGACAGGGAACACCGGGGAGCTGTTTTTT CASSYYGTGNTGELFF TRBD1 TRBV6-5 . 16 TRBJ2-2
TGTGCCAGCAGCCAAGGACCCAGGGGGCGCGGAGCTTTCTTT CASSQGPRGRGAFF TRBD1 TRBV3-1/TRBV3-2 . 14 TRBJ1-1
TGTGCCAGCAGCCCCGGGGCAGGGGGCAGGAATGGCTACACCTTC CASSPGAGGRNGYTF TRBD1 TRBV7-9 . 15 TRBJ1-2
TGTGCCAGTAGTATTTATAACACCGGGGAGCTGTTTTTT CASSIYNTGELFF . TRBV19 . 13 TRBJ2-2
TGTGCCTGGAGAGGACAGTCCGGTCAGCCCCAGCATTTT CAWRGQSGQPQHF . TRBV30 . 13 TRBJ1-5
TGTGCCAGCAGCTCACTACGAGGGCCATCCCGGAACTATGGCTACACCTTC CASSSLRGPSRNYGYTF . TRBV11-2 . 17 TRBJ1-2
TGTGCCTGGAGTCCGGGGAACACCGGGGAGCTGTTTTTT CAWSPGNTGELFF . TRBV30 . 13 TRBJ2-2
TGTGCCAGCAGCTTAAGGGCGACAGGGCGACCGAACTATGGCTACACCTTC CASSLRATGRPNYGYTF TRBD1 TRBV7-8 . 17 TRBJ1-2